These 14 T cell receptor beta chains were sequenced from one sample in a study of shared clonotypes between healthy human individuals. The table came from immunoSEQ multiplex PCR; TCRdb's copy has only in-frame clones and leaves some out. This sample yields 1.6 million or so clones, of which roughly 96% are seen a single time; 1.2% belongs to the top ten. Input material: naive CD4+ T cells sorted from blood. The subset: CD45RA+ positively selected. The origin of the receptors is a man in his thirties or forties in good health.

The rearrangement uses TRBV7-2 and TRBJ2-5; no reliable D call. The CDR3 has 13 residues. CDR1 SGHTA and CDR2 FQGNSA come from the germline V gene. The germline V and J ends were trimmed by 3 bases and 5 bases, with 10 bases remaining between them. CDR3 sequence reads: CASSFRTVETQYF. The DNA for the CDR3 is TGTGCCAGCAGCTTCCGGACGGTGGAGACCCAGTACTTC.

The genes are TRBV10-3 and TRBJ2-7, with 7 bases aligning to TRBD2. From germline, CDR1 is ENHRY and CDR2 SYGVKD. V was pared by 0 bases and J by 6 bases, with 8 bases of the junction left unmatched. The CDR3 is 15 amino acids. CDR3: CAISESVRELGEQYF. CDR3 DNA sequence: TGTGCCATCAGTGAGTCCGTGCGGGAGTTAGGCGAGCAGTACTTC.

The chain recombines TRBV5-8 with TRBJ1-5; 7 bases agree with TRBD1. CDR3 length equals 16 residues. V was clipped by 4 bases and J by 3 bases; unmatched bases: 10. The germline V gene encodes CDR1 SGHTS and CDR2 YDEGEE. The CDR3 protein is CASSPGTGTANQPQHF. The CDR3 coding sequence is TGTGCCAGCAGCCCGGGAACCGGGACAGCCAATCAGCCCCAGCATTTT.

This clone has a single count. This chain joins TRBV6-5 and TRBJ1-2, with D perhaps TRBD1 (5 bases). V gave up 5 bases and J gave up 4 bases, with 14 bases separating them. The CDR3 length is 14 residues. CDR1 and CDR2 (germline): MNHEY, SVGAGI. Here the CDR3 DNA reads TGTGCCAGCAGTGAGGCTGGGGGTGGCTATGGCTACACCTTC. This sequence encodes CASSEAGGGYGYTF.

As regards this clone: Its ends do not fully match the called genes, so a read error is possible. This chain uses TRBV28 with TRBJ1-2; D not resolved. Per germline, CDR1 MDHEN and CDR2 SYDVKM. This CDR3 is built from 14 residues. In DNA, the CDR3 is TGTGCCAGCAGTTTAGAACCCGTGTTGGGTGGCCACACCTTC. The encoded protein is CASSLEPVLGGHTF.

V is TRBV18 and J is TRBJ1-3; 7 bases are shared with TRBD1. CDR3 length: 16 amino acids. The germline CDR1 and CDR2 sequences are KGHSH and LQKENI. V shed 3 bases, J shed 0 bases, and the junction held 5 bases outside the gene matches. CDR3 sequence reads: CASSPFRDSSGNTIYF. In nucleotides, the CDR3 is TGTGCCAGCTCACCGTTCCGGGACAGCTCTGGAAACACCATATATTTT.

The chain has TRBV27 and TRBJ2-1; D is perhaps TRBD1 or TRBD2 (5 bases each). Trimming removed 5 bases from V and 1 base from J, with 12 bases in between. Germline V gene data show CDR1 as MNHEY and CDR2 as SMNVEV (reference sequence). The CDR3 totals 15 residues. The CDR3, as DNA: TGTGCCAGCAGTCCTCCGGGACCATCCTACAATGAGCAGTTCTTC. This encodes CASSPPGPSYNEQFF.

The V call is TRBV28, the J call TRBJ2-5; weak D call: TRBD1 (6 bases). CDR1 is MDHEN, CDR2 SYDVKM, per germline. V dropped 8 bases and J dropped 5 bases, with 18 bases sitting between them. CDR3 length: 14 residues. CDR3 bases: TGTGCCAGCCTTGAAAGGGGGAAGGTGGAGACCCAGTACTTC. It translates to CASLERGKVETQYF.

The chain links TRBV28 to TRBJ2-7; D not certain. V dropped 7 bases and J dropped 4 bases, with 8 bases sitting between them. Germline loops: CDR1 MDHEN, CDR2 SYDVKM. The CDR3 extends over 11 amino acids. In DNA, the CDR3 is TGTGCCAGCACGGCCGGGTACGAGCAGTACTTC. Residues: CASTAGYEQYF. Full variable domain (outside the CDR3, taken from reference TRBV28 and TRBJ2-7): DVKVTQSSRYLVKRTGEKVFLECVQDMDHENMFWYRQDPGLGLRLIYFSYDVKMKEKGDIPEGYSVSREKKERFSLILESASTNQTSMYLCASTAGYEQYFGPGTRLTVT.

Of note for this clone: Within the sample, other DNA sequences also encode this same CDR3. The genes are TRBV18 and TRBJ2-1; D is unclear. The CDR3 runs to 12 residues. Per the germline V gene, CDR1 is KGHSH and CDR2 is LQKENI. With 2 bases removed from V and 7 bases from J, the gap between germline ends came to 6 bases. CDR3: CASSPGFNEQFF. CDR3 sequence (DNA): TGTGCCAGCTCACCAGGGTTTAATGAGCAGTTCTTC.

CDR3 protein: CASSLSWTAGNTIYF. The DNA for the CDR3 is TGTGCCAGCAGTTTATCGTGGACAGCTGGAAACACCATATATTTT. The genes are TRBV27 and TRBJ1-3; tentative D call: TRBD1 (6 bases). Germline CDR1 and CDR2: MNHEY and SMNVEV (reference sequence). Trimming removed 0 bases at V and 2 bases at J, with 8 bases between. This CDR3 spans 15 amino acids.

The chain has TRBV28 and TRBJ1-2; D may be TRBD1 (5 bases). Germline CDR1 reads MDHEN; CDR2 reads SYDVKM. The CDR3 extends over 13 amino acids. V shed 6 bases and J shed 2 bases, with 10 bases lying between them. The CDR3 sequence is CASRGDRNYGYTF. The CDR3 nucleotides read TGTGCCAGCAGAGGGGACCGAAACTATGGCTACACCTTC.

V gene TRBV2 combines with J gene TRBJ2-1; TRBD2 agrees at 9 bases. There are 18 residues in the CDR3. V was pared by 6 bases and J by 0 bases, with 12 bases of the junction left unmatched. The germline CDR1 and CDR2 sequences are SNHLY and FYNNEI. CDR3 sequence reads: CASRAFSGSDPSYNEQFF. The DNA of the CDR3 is TGTGCCAGCAGGGCCTTTAGCGGGAGTGACCCCTCCTACAATGAGCAGTTCTTC.

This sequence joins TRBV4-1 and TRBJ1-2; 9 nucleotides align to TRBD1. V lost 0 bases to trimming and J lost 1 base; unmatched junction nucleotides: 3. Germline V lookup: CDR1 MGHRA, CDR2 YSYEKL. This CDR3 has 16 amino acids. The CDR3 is CASSQDGQGINYGYTF. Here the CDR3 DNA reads TGCGCCAGCAGCCAAGACGGACAGGGGATTAACTATGGCTACACCTTC.